This T cell receptor beta chain is drawn from a study of CD8 T cells in ankylosing spondylitis. Study outcomes and limitations: Characteristic of ankylosing spondylitis blood, it appeared, was a TCR beta motif comprising about eight highly homologous variants.

With respect to this clonotype: Its matching antigen is unknown.

Library preparation for TCR beta used quantitative 5'-RACE with molecular barcodes. TCRdb passed the 5' RACE reads through MiXCR, listing each CDR3 protein once. Of hundreds of thousands of distinct CDR3 sequences listed, 20% to 25% are singletons. This clonotype was sampled from a male donor with ankylosing spondylitis or in good health (not recorded which). The sequenced sample consisted of blood, either unsorted or a sorted T cell fraction (not recorded which).

The CDR3 protein is CASSSGLGGGETQYF. In nucleotides, the CDR3 is TGCGCCAGCAGCTCGGGACTAGGGGGAGGAGAGACCCAGTACTTC. The rearrangement joins TRBV5-1 to TRBJ2-5, with TRBD2 matching 8 bases. The V gene's germline CDR1 is SGHRS and CDR2 YFSETQ. The CDR3 has 15 amino acids. The V and J ends lost 3 bases and 4 bases, in that order; junction bases with no gene match: 8.